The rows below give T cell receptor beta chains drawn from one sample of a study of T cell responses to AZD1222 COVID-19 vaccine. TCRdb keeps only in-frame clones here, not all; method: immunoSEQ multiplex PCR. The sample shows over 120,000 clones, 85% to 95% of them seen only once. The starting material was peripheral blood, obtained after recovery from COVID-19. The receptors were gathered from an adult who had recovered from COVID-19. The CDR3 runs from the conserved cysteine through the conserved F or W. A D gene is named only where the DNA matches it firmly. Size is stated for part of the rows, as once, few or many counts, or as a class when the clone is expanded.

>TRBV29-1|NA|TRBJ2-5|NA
TGCAGCGGCCTGGGGGGGGCCGGAGAGACCCAGTACTTC
CSGLGGAGETQYF
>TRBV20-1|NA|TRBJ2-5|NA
TGCAGTGCTAGTCAAGTGGCGTCTTCAGAGACCCAGTACTTC
CSASQVASSETQYF
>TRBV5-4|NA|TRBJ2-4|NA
TGTGCCAGCAGCTTGCGCCCCCCGGCCAAAAACATTCAGTACTTC
CASSLRPPAKNIQYF
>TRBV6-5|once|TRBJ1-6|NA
TGTGCCAGCAGTTACTCCGTTTTAAGCTCACCCCTCCACTTT
CASSYSVLSSPLHF
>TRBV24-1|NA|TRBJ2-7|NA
TGTGCCACCAGCGCCACGGACAGTTCCTACGAGCAGTACTTC
CATSATDSSYEQYF
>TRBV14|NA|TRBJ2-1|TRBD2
TGTGCCAGCAGGACTAGCGGGACAGAGGAGCAGTTCTTC
CASRTSGTEEQFF
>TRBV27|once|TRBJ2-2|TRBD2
TGTGCCAGCAGTTTATGGGCTAGCGGGGTAGGGGACACCGGGGAGCTGTTTTTT
CASSLWASGVGDTGELFF
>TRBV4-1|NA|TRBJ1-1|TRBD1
TGCGCCAGCAGCCAGCCGGGACAGCTACCCAAAGCTTTCTTT
CASSQPGQLPKAFF
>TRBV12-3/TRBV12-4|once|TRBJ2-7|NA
TGTGCCAGCAGTTTAAGGGGAGGGCAGTACTTC
CASSLRGGQYF
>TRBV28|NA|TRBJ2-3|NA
TGTGCCACCGACTCTCCCACAGATACGCAGTATTTT
CATDSPTDTQYF
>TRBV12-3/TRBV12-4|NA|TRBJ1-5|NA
TGTGCCAGCCGGGGGGGTCGACATCAGCCCCAGCATTTT
CASRGGRHQPQHF
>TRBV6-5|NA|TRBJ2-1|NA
TGTGCCAGCAGTTACTCTAACAGCCTATCGAAGCAGTTCTTC
CASSYSNSLSKQFF
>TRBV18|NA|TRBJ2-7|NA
TGTGCCAGCTCACCACGGACAGAGATAACCCTGTCCGAGCAGTACTTC
CASSPRTEITLSEQYF
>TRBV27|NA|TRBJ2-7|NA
TGTGCCAGCAGTAGAAGAACCAGGGGCGAGCAGTACTTC
CASSRRTRGEQYF
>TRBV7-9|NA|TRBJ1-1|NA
TGTGCCAGCAGCTACAGGGATAGCACTGAAGCTTTCTTT
CASSYRDSTEAFF
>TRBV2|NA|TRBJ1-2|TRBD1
TGTGCCAGCAGTGGGGACAGAGCAAACTATGGCTACACCTTC
CASSGDRANYGYTF
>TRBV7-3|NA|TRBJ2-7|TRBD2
TGTGCCAGCAGCCCCAGGGGACTAGCGAGCCCCTACGAGCAGTACTTC
CASSPRGLASPYEQYF
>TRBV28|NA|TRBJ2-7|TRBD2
TGTGCCAGCAGTTCTAGCGGGAGTGGCGAGCAGTACTTC
CASSSSGSGEQYF
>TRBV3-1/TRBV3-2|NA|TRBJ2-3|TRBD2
TGTGCCAGCAGCCAAGCGTCTCTAGCGGGAGAGGGGACGCAGTATTTT
CASSQASLAGEGTQYF
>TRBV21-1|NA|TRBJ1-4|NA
TGTGCCAGCAGCAAATCTAAGGACAGTGGCTATGAAAAACTGTTTTTT
CASSKSKDSGYEKLFF
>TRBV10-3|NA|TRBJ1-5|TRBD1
TGTGCCATCAGTGGGGACAGGGGGAATCAGCCCCAGCATTTT
CAISGDRGNQPQHF
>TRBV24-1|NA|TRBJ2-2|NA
TGTGCCACCAGTCAGGCGGGCGGGACCGGGGAGCTGTTTTTT
CATSQAGGTGELFF
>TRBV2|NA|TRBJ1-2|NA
TGTGCCAGCAGTGACGGCTATGGCTACACCTTC
CASSDGYGYTF
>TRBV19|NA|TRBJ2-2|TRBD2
TGTGCCAGTAGTATATCCGGACTAGCGGCCACCGGGGAGCTGTTTTTT
CASSISGLAATGELFF
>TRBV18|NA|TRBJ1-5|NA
TGTGCCAGCTCACCAGAGAGGGTCAACCAGCCCCAGCATTTT
CASSPERVNQPQHF
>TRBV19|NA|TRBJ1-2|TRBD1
TGTGCCAGTAGTATCGGACAGGGCCATGGCTACACCTTC
CASSIGQGHGYTF
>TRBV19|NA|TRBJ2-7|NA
TGTGCCAGTAGTGATGGCCGGGCGGGACGGTACGAGCAGTACTTC
CASSDGRAGRYEQYF
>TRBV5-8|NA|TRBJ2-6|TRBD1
TGTGCCAGCAGCTTGAAAGGGGGCATTGTCCTGACTTTC
CASSLKGGIVLTF
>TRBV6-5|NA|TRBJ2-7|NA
TGTGCCAGCACTCGCGGTAAGGGAAGCTTCGGCGAGCAGTACTTC
CASTRGKGSFGEQYF
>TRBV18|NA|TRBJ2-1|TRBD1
TGTGCCACCCGACAGGGGCAAAACAATGAGCAGTTCTTC
CATRQGQNNEQFF
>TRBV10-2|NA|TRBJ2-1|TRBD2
TGCGCCAGCAGGGCCGGGACTAGCGGGAGACGGAGCTCCTACAATGAGCAGTTCTTC
CASRAGTSGRRSSYNEQFF
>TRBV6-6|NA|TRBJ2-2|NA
TGTGCCAGCAGTTACGGCCCGGGGGAGCTGTTTTTT
CASSYGPGELFF
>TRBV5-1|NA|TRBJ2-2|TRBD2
TGCGCCAGCAGCTTGGAAGCGGGAGGGGCCACCGGGGAGCTGTTTTTT
CASSLEAGGATGELFF
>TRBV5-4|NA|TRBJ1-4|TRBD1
TGTGCCAGCAGCCGGACAGGGGAAAATGAAAAACTGTTTTTT
CASSRTGENEKLFF
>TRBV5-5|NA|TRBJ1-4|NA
TGTGCCAGCAGCTTTGACTTTGCAACTAATGAAAAACTGTTTTTT
CASSFDFATNEKLFF
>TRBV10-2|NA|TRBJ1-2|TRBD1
TGCGCCAGCAGCGACAGGGGGCTTGGCTACACCTTC
CASSDRGLGYTF
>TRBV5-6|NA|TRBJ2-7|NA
TGTGCCAGCAGCTTGGGGGTCTCCACAGGGTCCTCCTACGAGCAGTACTTC
CASSLGVSTGSSYEQYF
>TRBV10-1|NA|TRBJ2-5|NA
TGCGCCAGCTCATTAGGGGGACAAGCGGAGACCCAGTACTTC
CASSLGGQAETQYF
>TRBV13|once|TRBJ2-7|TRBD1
TGTGCCAGCAGCTTCCGGGACAGCTCCTACGAGCAGTACTTC
CASSFRDSSYEQYF